Following are 6 T cell receptor beta chains from one sample sequenced in a study of cytomegalovirus exposure and HLA in healthy donors. The data were produced by immunoSEQ multiplex PCR, yet TCRdb's version contains in-frame clones alone and is incomplete. The sample lists a few hundred thousand clones; 65% to 85% were seen once. Sequenced material: PBMCs. The receptors were sampled from a woman aged 25 to 39 in good health and CMV-seropositive.

CDR3 protein: CASRAGQGAGYGYTF. The CDR3 nucleotides read TGTGCCAGCAGGGCCGGACAGGGGGCGGGCTATGGCTACACCTTC. The chain couples TRBV5-4 to TRBJ1-2, with 11 bases that match TRBD1. V lost 5 bases, J lost 4 bases, and 7 bases stayed unmatched. This CDR3 comprises 15 residues. Germline V lookup: CDR1 SGHNT, CDR2 YYREEE (reference sequence). The full variable domain, rest sourced from reference TRBV5-4 and TRBJ1-2, is ETGVTQSPTHLIKTRGQQVTLRCSSQSGHNTVSWYQQALGQGPQFIFQYYREEENGRGNFPPRFSGLQFPNYSSELNVNALELDDSALYLCASRAGQGAGYGYTFGSGTRLTVV.

The CDR3 spells CASSPRAGDYNEQFF. CDR3 nucleotide sequence: TGTGCCAGCAGCCCAAGGGCGGGAGACTACAATGAGCAGTTCTTC. V gene TRBV7-2 combines with J gene TRBJ2-1, with 7 bases aligning to TRBD2. Trimming cost V 5 bases and J 3 bases; bases outside gene matches: 7. The CDR3 consists of 15 residues. CDR1 is SGHTA, CDR2 FQGNSA, per germline.

This clone has only one observation. V is TRBV5-6 and J is TRBJ2-7; 7 nucleotides align to TRBD1. J was trimmed by 4 bases and V by 4 bases; bases with no gene match: 11. CDR3 length: 15 residues. Germline lookup yields CDR1 SGHDT and CDR2 YYEEEE. The CDR3 protein is CASSPPTGTQYEQYF. In DNA form, the CDR3 reads TGTGCCAGCAGCCCCCCGACAGGGACACAATACGAGCAGTACTTC.

The CDR3 bases are TGCGCCAGCAGCCCCGGAGAAAAACTGTTTTTT. Residues: CASSPGEKLFF. V gene TRBV5-1 combines with J gene TRBJ1-4; the D is unclear. Germline V gene data show CDR1 as SGHRS and CDR2 as YFSETQ. V lost 4 bases to trimming and J lost 8 bases, with 6 bases between them. This CDR3 is built from 11 residues.

This sequence joins TRBV28 and TRBJ1-1; D is possibly TRBD1 (6 bases). V lost 1 base to trimming and J lost 10 bases, with 28 bases between them. Per the germline V gene, CDR1 is MDHEN and CDR2 is SYDVKM. The CDR3 consists of 18 residues. The CDR3 here is CASSLSNRDTRLRKGAFF. The DNA of the CDR3 is TGTGCCAGCAGTTTATCAAACCGGGACACCAGATTACGCAAGGGAGCTTTCTTT.

The chain couples TRBV7-6 to TRBJ2-5, with 8 bases matching TRBD2. Trimming at V came to 5 bases and at J to 2 bases, leaving 10 bases not matched to a gene. The CDR3 sequence is 16 residues long. Germline assignment: CDR1 SGHVS and CDR2 FNYEAQ. The CDR3 protein is CASSAGTTSEQETQYF. The CDR3 region has the DNA TGTGCCAGCAGCGCCGGAACGACTAGCGAGCAAGAGACCCAGTACTTC.